The source of this T cell receptor (beta chain) is a study of tumor-infiltrating lymphocytes in primary liver carcinoma. About this clonotype: The target antigen is unknown. At one end the junction does not follow the germline gene, possibly because of a read error.

Synthesis of TCR beta cDNA was carried out from around 500 ng total RNA with a constant-region primer. ARM-PCR, slightly modified, supplied the TCR beta libraries through three nested multiplex PCR rounds. TRBV1-TRBV30 forward primers paired with a C-beta reverse primer were used in the first two PCR rounds, which ran roughly 11 cycles each. TCRdb independently ran MiXCR on the multiplex PCR reads; one entry per CDR3 protein. The sample holds 150,000 to 200,000 distinct CDR3 sequences, about 85% seen once. The study, taken as a whole, reports: The proportion of top clones found throughout all five tumor regions was only about 7-24%. Relative to tumor region pairs, the tumor-adjacent and tumor-blood pairs showed overlap that was lower. Blood fell significantly below tumors in its top-250-clone fraction (p = 0.039).

Germline V gives CDR1 SGHKS, CDR2 YYEKEE (reference sequence). CDR3 length equals 16 residues. The study co-extracted DNA and RNA from around 20-30 mg of unsorted bulk tissue. Five distinct regions per tumor were sampled. The origin of this receptor is a man aged 35-49 years with primary liver carcinoma and hepatitis B virus infection. The genes are TRBV5-5 and TRBJ2-6; a possible D gene is TRBD1 (5 bases). Sequenced material: tumor tissue from primary liver carcinoma. The CDR3 region is CASSLGVYSGASVLPF. CDR3 sequence (DNA): TGTGCCAGCAGCTTGGGGGTGTACTCTGGGGCCAGCGTCCTGCCTTTC. The variable domain in full, with the rest retrieved from reference TRBV5-5 and TRBJ2-6, is DAGVTQSPTHLIKTRGQQVTLRCSPISGHKSVSWYQQVLGQGPQFIFQYYEKEERGRGNFPDRFSARQFPNYSSELNVNALLLGDSALYLCASSLGVYSGASVLPFGAGSRLTVL.